One sample yielded the 14 T cell receptor beta chains listed below, sequenced in a study of cytomegalovirus exposure and HLA in healthy donors. The PCR used 60 Vbeta and 13 Jbeta primers. The method was immunoSEQ multiplex PCR; TCRdb's version includes in-frame clones alone and lacks a portion of them. The sample contains over 50,000 clones, roughly 80% of which appear only once. The specimen sequenced was PBMCs. All receptors come from a man aged 40-50 years in good health and CMV-seronegative.

This clone was observed a single time. The V call is TRBV27, the J call TRBJ1-2; D may be TRBD1 (6 bases). The CDR3 consists of 13 residues. Germline CDR1 is MNHEY and CDR2 is SMNVEV (reference sequence). The V end was cut by 3 bases, the J end by 5 bases, with 10 bases between. Here the CDR3 DNA reads TGTGCCAGCAGTTTCCAGGGGAGTTATGGCTACACCTTC. Protein product: CASSFQGSYGYTF.

In nucleotides, the CDR3 is TGTGCCAGTAGTAATCGACAGGGGATAAGCACTGAAGCTTTCTTT. Translating gives CASSNRQGISTEAFF. The J gene is TRBJ1-1, the V gene TRBV19; TRBD1 agrees at 8 bases. Looked up from germline, CDR1 is LNHDA and CDR2 is SQIVND (reference sequence). With 4 bases clipped from V and 4 bases from J, the junction kept 8 bases outside the gene matches. The CDR3 covers 15 residues. The variable domain in full, with the rest retrieved from reference TRBV19 and TRBJ1-1, is DGGITQSPKYLFRKEGQNVTLSCEQNLNHDAMYWYRQDPGQGLRLIYYSQIVNDFQKGDIAEGYSVSREKKESFPLTVTSAQKNPTAFYLCASSNRQGISTEAFFGQGTRLTVV.

This clone was seen only a few times. The rearrangement joins TRBV10-2 to TRBJ2-7; D ambiguous. V was pared by 3 bases and J by 3 bases, with 12 bases between. CDR1 is WSHSY, CDR2 SAAADI, per germline. This CDR3 spans 14 amino acids. The CDR3 sequence: CASSEGSWGYEQYV. The CDR3 nucleotides read TGCGCCAGCAGTGAAGGATCCTGGGGCTACGAGCAGTACGTC.

The CDR3 here is CASSPKTMTYEQYF. The CDR3 DNA follows: TGTGCCAGCAGCCCGAAGACAATGACCTACGAGCAGTACTTC. This rearrangement joins TRBV4-2 to TRBJ2-7; the D is unclear. V was cut by 4 bases and J by 2 bases, with 12 bases left in between. The CDR3 is 14 amino acids. Germline V gene lookup returns CDR1 LGHNA and CDR2 YNFKEQ.

The table lists this clone with a count of one. The gene calls are TRBV13 and TRBJ2-1; 16 nucleotides agree with TRBD2. CDR3 length equals 16 residues. Germline CDR1 reads PRHDT; CDR2 reads FYEKMQ (reference sequence). Trimming took 5 bases from V and 10 from J; bases not matched to a gene: 8. The chain's CDR3 is CASSPGTSGGVGEQFF. DNA for the CDR3: TGTGCCAGCAGCCCCGGGACTAGCGGGGGGGTAGGCGAGCAGTTCTTC.

The rearrangement joins TRBV10-2 to TRBJ1-5, with 8 bases that match TRBD1. CDR1 is WSHSY and CDR2 is SAAADI in the germline V gene. The J segment lost 3 bases and the V segment lost 5 bases, leaving 6 bases of the junction unmatched. The CDR3 covers 15 residues. CDR3 sequence: CASSLDRAYNQPQHF. CDR3 sequence (DNA): TGCGCCAGCAGTTTGGACAGGGCCTACAATCAGCCCCAGCATTTT.

J is TRBJ1-5 and V is TRBV5-5; possible D gene TRBD1, 6 bases. The CDR3 is made up of 14 amino acids. V was pared by 4 bases and J by 4 bases, with 12 bases between. Looked up from germline, CDR1 is SGHKS and CDR2 is YYEKEE (reference sequence). For the CDR3, the DNA is TGTGCCAGCAGCCAAATAGACAGGAATCAGCCCCAGCATTTT. Translated: CASSQIDRNQPQHF.

The V gene is TRBV28, the J gene TRBJ2-7, with a weak D call TRBD1 (6 bases). CDR3 size: 13 residues. From germline, CDR1 is MDHEN and CDR2 SYDVKM. The V gene lost 3 bases and the J gene lost 3 bases, with 9 bases spanning the gap. The CDR3 loop is CASSLGASYEQYV. The CDR3 DNA sequence: TGTGCCAGCAGTTTGGGGGCTAGCTACGAGCAGTACGTC.

This rearrangement joins TRBV6-5 to TRBJ1-1, with D tentatively TRBD1 (6 bases). Germline V CDR1 and CDR2: MNHEY, SVGAGI. This CDR3 is 16 amino acids long. V lost 0 bases, J lost 5 bases, and 16 bases lay in between. The DNA of the CDR3 is TGTGCCAGCAGTTACTCGCGGGGGGCATTGGGGACTGAAGCTTTCTTT. Translation: CASSYSRGALGTEAFF.

V is TRBV6-5 and J is TRBJ2-2; 7 bases map to TRBD2. The CDR3 spans 16 residues. With V trimmed by 0 bases and J by 3 bases, 4 bases remained unmatched. Germline CDR1 is MNHEY and CDR2 is SVGAGI. The CDR3 loop is CASSYSTSSYTGELFF. As DNA, the CDR3 is TGTGCCAGCAGTTACTCGACTAGCAGTTACACCGGGGAGCTGTTTTTT.

CDR3 amino acids: CASKDLSSAQPQHF. For the CDR3, the DNA is TGTGCCAGCAAGGACTTAAGCTCGGCTCAGCCCCAGCATTTT. The chain links TRBV27 to TRBJ1-5; D not certain. Germline CDR1 MNHEY, CDR2 SMNVEV (reference sequence). The CDR3 sequence is 14 residues long. The V end lost 7 bases, the J end lost 6 bases, and 16 bases lay between the germline ends.

On this clone itself: One end of the junction is discordant with germline, which a read error may explain. The V call is TRBV11-3, the J call TRBJ2-7; 12 bases line up with TRBD1. The CDR3 length is 19 residues. The germline gives CDR1 SGHNT, CDR2 YENEEA. CDR3 coding DNA: TGTGCCGGCAGCTTAGATCGTTTTGGGGGACAGGGGGCCACCTACGAGCAGTACTTC. Amino acids: CAGSLDRFGGQGATYEQYF. Filled out from reference TRBV11-3 and TRBJ2-7, the complete variable domain reads EAGVVQSPRYKIIEKKQPVAFWCNPISGHNTLYWYLQNLGQGPELLIRYENEEAVDDSQLPKDRFSAERLKGVDSTLKIQPAELGDSAVYLCAGSLDRFGGQGATYEQYFGPGTRLTVT.

This chain joins TRBV9 and TRBJ2-1; perhaps TRBD2 as D (7 bases). V lost 4 bases and J 4 bases, leaving 12 bases between the germline ends. The CDR3 loop spans 14 amino acids. CDR1 and CDR2 from the germline V gene are SGDLS and YYNGEE. The CDR3 loop is CASSRGGAYNEQFF. CDR3 in DNA: TGTGCCAGCAGCAGGGGGGGGGCTTACAATGAGCAGTTCTTC. Together with reference TRBV9 and TRBJ2-1, the CDR3 gives the full variable domain: DSGVTQTPKHLITATGQRVTLRCSPRSGDLSVYWYQQSLDQGLQFLIQYYNGEERAKGNILERFSAQQFPDLHSELNLSSLELGDSALYFCASSRGGAYNEQFFGPGTRLTVL.

The J gene is TRBJ1-5, the V gene TRBV27, with 11 nucleotides matching TRBD1. Per the germline V gene, CDR1 is MNHEY and CDR2 is SMNVEV (reference sequence). The CDR3 is made up of 15 amino acids. With 6 bases clipped from V and 5 bases from J, the junction kept 6 bases outside the gene matches. The CDR3: CASSQDRGPYQPQHF. CDR3 nucleotide sequence: TGTGCCAGCAGCCAGGACAGGGGGCCTTATCAGCCCCAGCATTTT.